The TCR beta chain under discussion was sequenced for a study of blood T cell repertoires in COVID-19. Across the study: Samples taken during acute and convalescent COVID-19 were collected in the United States, Italy and Spain.

Assay used: immunoSEQ multiplex PCR; TCRdb lists only in-frame clones, some missing. The sample has some 240,000 clones, roughly 89% seen once; the top ten hold 3.5% to 5.5%. The CDR3 is made up of 14 amino acids. CDR1 MNHEY and CDR2 SVGEGT come from the germline V gene. Trimming stripped 2 bases from V and 9 bases from J, with 11 bases between. The receptor was derived from a woman aged 40 to 50 who had recovered from COVID-19. Sequencing was performed on peripheral blood. The chain is built from TRBV6-2 or TRBV6-3 and TRBJ1-6, with D perhaps matching TRBD1 (6 bases). CDR3 loop: CASSYAGVGSPLHF. CDR3 in DNA: TGTGCCAGCAGTTACGCAGGGGTCGGTTCACCCCTCCACTTT.